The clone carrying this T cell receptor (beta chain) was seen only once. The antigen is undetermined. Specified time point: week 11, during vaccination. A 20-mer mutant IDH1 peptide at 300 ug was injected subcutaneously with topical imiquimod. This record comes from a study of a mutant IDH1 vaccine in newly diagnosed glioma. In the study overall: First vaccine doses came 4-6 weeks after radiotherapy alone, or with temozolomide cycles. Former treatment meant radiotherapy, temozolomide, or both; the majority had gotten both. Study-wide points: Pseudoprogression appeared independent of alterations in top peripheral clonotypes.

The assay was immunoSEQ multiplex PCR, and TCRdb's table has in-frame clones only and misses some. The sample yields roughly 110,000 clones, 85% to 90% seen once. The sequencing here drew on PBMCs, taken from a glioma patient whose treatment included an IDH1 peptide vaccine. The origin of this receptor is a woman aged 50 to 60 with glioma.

The CDR3 nucleotides read TGTGCCAGCAGCTTAGCCCGAAGGGGGACCTACGAGCAGTACTTC. Translating gives CASSLARRGTYEQYF. The chain employs TRBV11-2 and TRBJ2-7, with D perhaps matching TRBD1 (6 bases). The V gene's germline CDR1 is SGHAT and CDR2 FQNNGV. This CDR3 has 15 amino acids. Trimming took 1 base from V and 2 from J, leaving 12 bases between them.